These 20 T cell receptor beta chains originate from one sample sequenced in a study of T cells in localized non-small cell lung cancer. Sequencing was performed with immunoSEQ multiplex PCR; in TCRdb, only in-frame clones are kept and a portion is missing. The sample records 52,000 or so clones, approximately 80% being singletons. The sample consisted of peripheral blood mononuclear cells, taken before any cancer treatment. These receptors were obtained from a man between 40 and 69 years old with stage III lung adenocarcinoma.

The genes are TRBV11-3 and TRBJ2-1, with TRBD2 as a possible D gene (6 bases). This CDR3 is 15 amino acids long. Germline lookup yields CDR1 SGHNT and CDR2 YENEEA. Deletions cut 0 bases from V and 0 bases from J, with 6 bases between. The CDR3 region is CASSLDGSSYNEQFF. DNA of the CDR3: TGTGCCAGCAGCTTAGACGGGAGCTCCTACAATGAGCAGTTCTTC.

The chain is built from TRBV20-1 and TRBJ2-3; D unclear. This CDR3 comprises 10 residues. The germline V gene encodes CDR1 DFQATT and CDR2 SNEGSKA (reference sequence). The ends were cut back, 5 bases at V and 1 base at J, with 1 base in the middle. In DNA form, the CDR3 reads TGCAGTGCTCGCACAGATACGCAGTATTTT. Translating it yields CSARTDTQYF.

This clone was detected only once. This rearrangement joins TRBV2 to TRBJ1-6; no definite D call. This CDR3 comprises 16 residues. V lost 6 bases, J lost 0 bases, and 12 bases lay in between. The germline V gene encodes CDR1 SNHLY and CDR2 FYNNEI. The CDR3 here is CASSPATDSYNSPLHF. The DNA for the CDR3 is TGTGCCAGCAGCCCAGCGACCGACTCCTATAATTCACCCCTCCACTTT.

The chain uses TRBV7-9 and TRBJ1-2, with 7 bases that match TRBD1. This CDR3 has 14 amino acids. J gave up 5 bases and V 6 bases, and 9 bases lay outside the gene matches. Germline CDR1 SEHNR, CDR2 FQNEAQ (reference sequence). In DNA form, the CDR3 reads TGTGCCAGCAGGGGTGGACAGGCTGAATATGGCTACACCTTC. Protein sequence: CASRGGQAEYGYTF. The full variable domain, completed using reference TRBV7-9 and TRBJ1-2, is DTGVSQNPRHKITKRGQNVTFRCDPISEHNRLYWYRQTLGQGPEFLTYFQNEAQLEKSRLLSDRFSAERPKGSFSTLEIQRTEQGDSAMYLCASRGGQAEYGYTFGSGTRLTVV.

This rearrangement joins TRBV9 to TRBJ1-1; D unresolved. The germline V gene encodes CDR1 SGDLS and CDR2 YYNGEE. This CDR3 is 13 amino acids long. V lost 4 bases and J lost 5, with 12 bases in between. The CDR3 spells CASSPAVSTEAFF. The DNA of the CDR3 is TGTGCCAGCAGCCCTGCCGTTAGTACTGAAGCTTTCTTT.

J is TRBJ2-6 and V is TRBV7-3; D may be TRBD2 (5 bases). The V end was cut by 2 bases, the J end by 1 base, with 15 bases between. The V gene's germline CDR1 is SGHTA and CDR2 FQGTGA. The CDR3 contains 18 residues. DNA for the CDR3: TGTGCCAGCAGCTTACTCGGCAGCGGCCTGTCTGGGGCCAACGTCCTGACTTTC. Its translation: CASSLLGSGLSGANVLTF.

V usage is TRBV18 and J usage is TRBJ1-5; TRBD1 is a possible D gene (5 bases). V lost 2 bases, J lost 3 bases, and 17 bases lay in between. The CDR3 has 17 amino acids. CDR1 KGHSH and CDR2 LQKENI come from the germline V gene. This chain's CDR3 is CASSPGGLQGPNQPQHF. The CDR3 DNA sequence: TGTGCCAGCTCACCAGGGGGTTTGCAGGGTCCCAATCAGCCCCAGCATTTT.

This sequence joins TRBV5-1 and TRBJ1-5; D unclear. Germline CDR1 SGHRS, CDR2 YFSETQ. The V gene lost 10 bases and the J gene lost 1 base, with 6 bases spanning the gap. This CDR3 has 11 amino acids. CDR3 nucleotide sequence: TGCGCCGACGTAAGCAATCAGCCCCAGCATTTT. Translating gives CADVSNQPQHF.

The genes are TRBV28 and TRBJ1-2; TRBD1 agrees at 7 bases. Germline V gives CDR1 MDHEN, CDR2 SYDVKM. V lost 10 bases, J lost 2 bases, and 4 bases stayed unmatched. This CDR3 contains 12 residues. CDR3 DNA sequence: TGTGCCACACAGGGGCCCAACTATGGCTACACCTTC. The encoded protein is CATQGPNYGYTF.

This clone was found a few times. The rearrangement joins TRBV5-5 to TRBJ2-1; 9 bases are shared with TRBD2. This CDR3 spans 16 amino acids. The germline V gene encodes CDR1 SGHKS and CDR2 YYEKEE (reference sequence). Unmatched junction bases numbered 9, after V lost 1 base and J lost 7 bases. The CDR3: CASSLTLSGGLNEQFF. CDR3 coding DNA: TGTGCCAGCAGCTTGACTCTTAGCGGGGGATTAAATGAGCAGTTCTTC.

This chain links TRBV27 with TRBJ1-5; D not resolved. Germline CDR1 reads MNHEY; CDR2 reads SMNVEV (reference sequence). This CDR3 spans 14 amino acids. V lost 3 bases, J lost 2 bases, and 8 bases lay in between. The CDR3 is CASSFRGGNQPQHF. For the CDR3, the DNA is TGTGCCAGCAGTTTTCGGGGAGGCAATCAGCCCCAGCATTTT.

The chain couples TRBV13 to TRBJ1-2; TRBD1 might be the D (5 bases). The ends were cut back, 6 bases at V and 8 bases at J, with 13 bases in the middle. Germline CDR1 and CDR2: PRHDT and FYEKMQ (reference sequence). The CDR3 loop spans 12 amino acids. The DNA for the CDR3 is TGTGCCAGCAGTTTCAGGGAAGGAGGCTACACCTTC. Translation: CASSFREGGYTF.

This chain links TRBV27 with TRBJ1-1; D is ambiguous. The CDR3 has 14 amino acids. The V and J ends lost 0 bases and 1 base respectively, with 6 bases between them. CDR1 is MNHEY, CDR2 SMNVEV, per germline (reference sequence). The CDR3 nucleotides are TGTGCCAGCAGTTTATCAGCAGAGAACACTGAAGCTTTCTTT. It specifies CASSLSAENTEAFF.

The chain recombines TRBV9 with TRBJ1-1, with D maybe TRBD1 (5 bases). V was cut by 7 bases and J by 7 bases, with 17 bases left in between. The CDR3 has 13 residues. Per the germline V gene, CDR1 is SGDLS and CDR2 is YYNGEE. This CDR3 is CASSYQGQGEAFF. The CDR3 nucleotides are TGTGCCAGCTCCTACCAGGGTCAGGGTGAAGCTTTCTTT. The full variable domain, in which reference TRBV9 and TRBJ1-1 provide the parts outside the CDR3, is DSGVTQTPKHLITATGQRVTLRCSPRSGDLSVYWYQQSLDQGLQFLIQYYNGEERAKGNILERFSAQQFPDLHSELNLSSLELGDSALYFCASSYQGQGEAFFGQGTRLTVV.

The genes are TRBV6-1 and TRBJ2-2; D is unclear. Germline assignment: CDR1 MNHNS and CDR2 SASEGT. Trimming left V 2 bases short and J 9 bases short, with 10 bases between. CDR3 size: 13 residues. The CDR3 loop reads CASSEFPTRELFF. The CDR3 DNA sequence: TGTGCCAGCAGTGAATTTCCGACCCGGGAGCTGTTTTTT.

CDR3 sequence reads: CASSSDSSYEQYF. The DNA of the CDR3 is TGTGCCAGCTCATCGGACAGCTCCTACGAGCAGTACTTC. V usage is TRBV18 and J usage is TRBJ2-7; D perhaps matches TRBD1 (6 bases). The CDR3 is 13 amino acids. V lost 5 bases and J lost 0, with 8 bases in between. Germline CDR1 reads KGHSH; CDR2 reads LQKENI.

This clone was observed a handful of times. J is TRBJ2-3 and V is TRBV5-1; 9 bases are a match to TRBD2. From germline, CDR1 is SGHRS and CDR2 YFSETQ. This CDR3 is built from 18 residues. The V gene end was trimmed by 1 base and the J gene end by 0 bases; junction bases not matched to a gene: 9. The CDR3: CASSLLTSGRTSTDTQYF. The CDR3 nucleotides read TGCGCCAGCAGCTTGTTGACTAGCGGACGTACTAGCACAGATACGCAGTATTTT. The full variable domain, in which reference TRBV5-1 and TRBJ2-3 provide the parts outside the CDR3, is KAGVTQTPRYLIKTRGQQVTLSCSPISGHRSVSWYQQTPGQGLQFLFEYFSETQRNKGNFPGRFSGRQFSNSRSEMNVSTLELGDSALYLCASSLLTSGRTSTDTQYFGPGTRLTVL.

CDR3 coding DNA: TGTGCCAGCAGTCCCCATGAGCACCATCAGCCCCAGCATTTT. This gives the protein CASSPHEHHQPQHF. The rearrangement uses TRBV6-6 and TRBJ1-5, with D unresolved. V was pared by 5 bases and J by 5 bases, with 13 bases between. There are 14 residues in the CDR3. Germline V gene sequence: CDR1 MNHNY, CDR2 SVGAGI (reference sequence).

J is TRBJ2-7 and V is TRBV6-6; D could derive from TRBD1 or TRBD2 (5 bases each). From germline, CDR1 is MNHNY and CDR2 SVGAGI (reference sequence). The germline V and J ends were trimmed by 6 bases and 6 bases, with 21 bases remaining between them. The CDR3 is 15 amino acids. Written as DNA, the CDR3 is TGTGCCAGCAGCCCTCGGGCAGGGAGCTCTTCCGAGCAGTACTTC. Translating it yields CASSPRAGSSSEQYF.

The genes are TRBV5-1 and TRBJ1-2; 11 bases align to TRBD1. The CDR3 runs to 14 residues. Germline-derived CDR1 and CDR2 are SGHRS and YFSETQ. Trimming cost V 4 bases and J 5 bases; bases outside gene matches: 4. Written as DNA, the CDR3 is TGCGCCAGCAGCATCGGGACAGGGGGATATGGCTACACCTTC. Protein sequence: CASSIGTGGYGYTF.